The sequence of this TCR beta chain was determined in a study of vaccination and CD4 T cells after COVID-19. As for the study in general: Median draw time for post-COVID samples was 90 to 130 days post-diagnosis (range 35 to 161).

Germline values: CDR1 SGHTA, CDR2 FQGTGA. The J segment lost 2 bases and the V segment lost 1 base, leaving 2 bases of the junction unmatched. The CDR3 consists of 16 residues. The Oncomine TCR Beta short-read assay was applied to DNA of cultured CD4+ T cells. Once CD4+ T cells had been cultured, genomic DNA was extracted from them. One entry per CDR3 protein results from TCRdb running MiXCR on the PCR reads. The data show tens of thousands of distinct CDR3 sequences, about 31% seen once. As regards this clonotype: The antigen is not known.

Study results and limitations: There were relatively few convalescent patients studied, and there were no early post-infection timepoints.

Time point meaning: late sampling 161 to 241 days after vaccination in a few convalescent patients. Treatment reported: approximately 11-day PBMC culture with coronavirus spike peptide pools or control peptides (ViraFEST assay). ViraFEST sequenced TCRs after peptide-pool expansion of antigen-specific T cells. The sample in question was CD4+ T cells from blood, cultured in vitro, obtained about 7 months after SARS-CoV-2 vaccination. V gene TRBV7-3 combines with J gene TRBJ2-5; 12 bases are a match to TRBD2. The sequence was collected from a human donor who had recovered from COVID-19. The CDR3 DNA reads TGTGCCAGCAGCTTAAATGGACTAGCGGGGCAAGAGACCCAGTACTTC. Translated: CASSLNGLAGQETQYF.